The rows below give T cell receptor beta chains drawn from one sample of a study of shared clonotypes between healthy human individuals. Assay used: immunoSEQ multiplex PCR; TCRdb lists only in-frame clones, some missing. The sample records 800,000 to 1,200,000 clones, 75% to 85% being singletons. Sequences were obtained from memory CD4+ T cells from PBMCs. The source is a man aged 18 to 30 in good health. Some clones in this sample may be carry-over from other donors' samples. Each CDR3 is given with its conserved first and last residue. A D gene is named only where the DNA matches it firmly. Expanded clones are given a class, and other clones once, few, many or no size at all.

j_gene	v_gene	abundance	d_gene	CDR3aa	CDR3nt
TRBJ2-1	TRBV11-3	-	-	CASSKNHNEQFF	TGTGCCAGCAGCAAAAACCACAATGAGCAGTTCTTC
TRBJ1-4	TRBV5-1	once	TRBD1	CASSPGQGAGNEKLFF	TGCGCCAGCAGCCCTGGACAGGGGGCAGGTAATGAAAAACTGTTTTTT
TRBJ2-7	TRBV28	-	TRBD1	CASSGTGGPEQYF	TGTGCCAGCAGTGGGACAGGGGGCCCCGAGCAGTACTTC
TRBJ2-2	TRBV2	-	TRBD1	CASRGDSYTGELFF	TGTGCCAGCAGGGGGGACAGCTACACCGGGGAGCTGTTTTTT
TRBJ1-1	TRBV29-1	few	-	CSVEKQGFNTEAFF	TGCAGCGTTGAAAAACAGGGTTTTAACACTGAAGCTTTCTTT
TRBJ1-2	TRBV20-1	-	TRBD1	CSADDRGGYTF	TGCAGTGCTGACGACAGGGGAGGCTACACCTTC
TRBJ2-3	TRBV7-3	-	-	CASSSGTRTDTQYF	TGTGCCAGCAGTTCGGGGACGCGCACAGATACGCAGTATTTT
TRBJ1-2	TRBV5-6	-	-	CASSPRRVSTYGYTF	TGTGCCAGCAGCCCGCGAAGGGTCTCGACTTATGGCTACACCTTC
TRBJ2-2	TRBV25-1	once	-	CASSAQRGKGNTGELFF	TGTGCCAGCAGTGCTCAAAGGGGTAAGGGGAACACCGGGGAGCTGTTTTTT
TRBJ1-3	TRBV5-1	-	TRBD1	CASSLGTGGYSGNTIYF	TGCGCCAGCAGCTTGGGGACAGGGGGTTACTCTGGAAACACCATATATTTT
TRBJ1-6	TRBV7-9	few	-	CASSPSGGPNSPLHF	TGTGCCAGCAGCCCGTCCGGCGGGCCCAATTCACCCCTCCACTTT
TRBJ2-7	TRBV5-4	-	-	CASSSTAGTPNF	TGTGCCAGCAGCTCCACAGCCGGGACTCCAAACTTC
TRBJ2-5	TRBV6-1	-	-	CASRWAEQETQYF	TGTGCCAGCAGGTGGGCGGAGCAAGAGACCCAGTACTTC
TRBJ2-1	TRBV30	-	-	CAWVPGVSSYNEQFF	TGTGCCTGGGTCCCGGGCGTGAGCTCCTACAATGAGCAGTTCTTC
TRBJ2-1	TRBV4-2	-	-	CASSQEGTPEQNEQFF	TGTGCCAGCAGCCAAGAAGGGACCCCTGAGCAGAATGAGCAGTTCTTC
TRBJ1-1	TRBV7-2	few	-	CASSLGGMNTEAFF	TGTGCCAGCAGCTTGGGCGGGATGAACACTGAAGCTTTCTTT
TRBJ2-7	TRBV4-1	-	-	CASKERSAVGNYEQYF	TGCGCCAGTAAGGAGAGATCTGCTGTGGGGAACTACGAGCAGTACTTC
TRBJ2-2	TRBV28	-	-	CASSLGPPGGELFF	TGTGCCAGCAGCCTTGGACCACCCGGCGGGGAGCTGTTTTTT
TRBJ2-7	TRBV5-1	few	-	CASSSQGSYEQYF	TGCGCCAGCAGCTCACAGGGTTCCTACGAGCAGTACTTC
TRBJ2-7	TRBV5-1	-	-	CASSSLERAGGEQYF	TGCGCCAGCAGCTCCTTGGAGCGGGCGGGTGGGGAGCAGTACTTC
TRBJ1-1	TRBV19	-	-	CASISSTGTEAFF	TGTGCCAGTATTTCTTCTACAGGGACTGAAGCTTTCTTT
TRBJ2-3	TRBV7-8	-	-	CASSRILGEGPQYF	TGTGCCAGCAGCCGGATCTTAGGCGAGGGCCCGCAGTATTTT
TRBJ1-2	TRBV28	many	TRBD1	CASSLLGQGNYGYTF	TGTGCCAGCAGTTTATTAGGACAGGGCAACTATGGCTACACCTTC
TRBJ1-1	TRBV11-2	few	-	CASSLDPGTEAFF	TGTGCCAGCAGCTTAGATCCTGGCACTGAAGCTTTCTTT
TRBJ1-2	TRBV4-2	-	-	CASSQLRDSYTF	TGTGCCAGCAGCCAATTGCGGGACAGCTACACCTTC
TRBJ2-3	TRBV2	-	TRBD2	CASRERETDTQYF	TGTGCCAGTAGAGAGCGGGAGACAGATACGCAGTATTTT
TRBJ1-2	TRBV9	-	-	CASSPARGRNGYTF	TGTGCCAGCAGCCCCGCCAGGGGTCGGAATGGCTACACCTTC
TRBJ2-3	TRBV28	-	-	CASSPFTDTQYF	TGTGCCAGCAGCCCTTTCACAGATACGCAGTATTTT
TRBJ2-4	TRBV7-3	-	-	CASSSGHLGIAKNIQYF	TGTGCCAGCAGCTCCGGACATCTCGGGATAGCCAAAAACATTCAGTACTTC
TRBJ2-5	TRBV5-1	-	-	CASSREGPLQETQYF	TGCGCCAGCAGCCGCGAGGGTCCGCTTCAAGAGACCCAGTACTTC
TRBJ2-5	TRBV7-3	-	-	CASSRAGRQETQYF	TGTGCCAGCAGTAGGGCAGGGCGCCAAGAGACCCAGTACTTC
TRBJ1-2	TRBV27	-	-	CASSLVGTYGYTF	TGTGCCAGCAGTTTGGTCGGGACCTATGGCTACACCTTC
TRBJ2-3	TRBV7-2	-	TRBD2	CASSLPLAPSTDTQYF	TGTGCCAGCAGCCTCCCACTAGCGCCTAGCACAGATACGCAGTATTTT
TRBJ1-4	TRBV6-1	-	-	CASIGDGLEKLFF	TGTGCCAGCATAGGGGACGGCCTCGAAAAACTGTTTTTT
TRBJ2-1	TRBV5-6	once	TRBD2	CASGRAGASYNEQFF	TGTGCCAGCGGAAGGGCGGGAGCCTCCTACAATGAGCAGTTCTTC
TRBJ1-1	TRBV20-1	few	-	CSAGANTEAFF	TGCAGTGCGGGAGCGAACACTGAAGCTTTCTTT
TRBJ2-7	TRBV4-1	-	-	CASSQDHEQYF	TGCGCCAGCAGCCAAGACCACGAGCAGTACTTC
TRBJ1-4	TRBV19	-	-	CASSSPGTRGEKLFF	TGTGCCAGTTCCTCTCCCGGGACACGAGGCGAAAAACTGTTTTTT
TRBJ1-4	TRBV19	-	TRBD1	CASRQQGAGEKLFF	TGTGCCAGTAGACAACAGGGGGCAGGCGAAAAACTGTTTTTT
TRBJ1-2	TRBV6-6	once	-	CASMPGRNYGYTF	TGTGCCAGCATGCCAGGCCGCAACTATGGCTACACCTTC